The clone carrying this T cell receptor beta chain was seen ten or more times. The antigen is undetermined. The germline V gene encodes CDR1 LGHDT and CDR2 YNNKEL (reference sequence). Deletions cut 4 bases from V and 5 bases from J, with 17 bases between. The CDR3 runs 16 residues. Separate cDNA molecules each had unique molecular identifiers attached to them. From the 5' RACE reads, TCRdb called clonotypes with MiXCR, one entry per CDR3 protein. The repertoire includes about 64,000 distinct CDR3 sequences, over 4.5% of them detected once, and 4.9% sits in the top ten. The data are from a study of early T cells in non-severe SARS-CoV-2 infection. Study summary: Bulk RNA from unsorted whole blood was sequenced; chains were unpaired. Study-wide points: Matching results from VDJdb favored anti-spike CD8 responses, leaving private and CD4 specificities undetected.

The TCR originated in an adult who was a healthcare worker with PCR-confirmed SARS-CoV-2 infection or an uninfected control (not recorded which). The sequenced sample consisted of whole blood. This chain links TRBV3-1 with TRBJ2-2, with D possibly TRBD1 on 6 matching bases. The CDR3 loop reads CASSLMATTGTGELFF. In DNA, the CDR3 is TGTGCCAGCAGCCTCATGGCCACTACAGGGACCGGGGAGCTGTTTTTT.